The TCR beta chain described here comes from a study of response to subunit inactivated influenza vaccine (dated by TCRdb to 2016 to 2019). Regarding the research as a whole: Deep quantitative profiling of the T cell receptor repertoire was used in the study to follow responses to a trivalent subunit inactivated influenza vaccine. The paper as a whole reports these results and caveats: The authors suggested that each seasonal influenza vaccination may recruit only a limited number of new T cells.

As for this clonotype: The specificity of this receptor is unknown. No much larger clone is present one base from it, and per-base qualities are unavailable.

The germline V gene (reference sequence) yields DFQATT for CDR1 and SNEGSKA for CDR2. The CDR3, from cysteine to phenylalanine, totals 11 residues. The CDR3 DNA has 33 bases and is translated from base 1. Cut back by 6 bases and 8 bases, the V and J ends lie 14 bases apart. Receptor libraries were prepared by RT-PCR. Sequencing instrument: Illumina HiSeq 2500. TCRdb trimmed public reads at Q25 via fastp, called clones via MiXCR and kept in-frame beta chains. Identical CDR3 proteins give one entry, which carries the most common genes and DNA. Recorded for this sample are almost 250,000 distinct CDR3 sequences; more than 9% of them occurred a single time. The ten top clones hold 7.8% of the sample.

The clonotype was recovered from a man aged 50-59 years who received an inactivated influenza vaccine. Donor details come from another sample of the same person, matched by shared clones. This chain joins TRBV20-1 to TRBJ2-7, with the identity of the D gene unclear. Sample: non-naive T cells sorted from PBMCs, taken roughly 2 weeks before vaccination. The meaning of the sample's cell subset or site label: memory T cell fraction. The base sequence is TGCAGTGCCACACTACACATACAGCAGTACTTC. Its product reads: CSATLHIQQYF.